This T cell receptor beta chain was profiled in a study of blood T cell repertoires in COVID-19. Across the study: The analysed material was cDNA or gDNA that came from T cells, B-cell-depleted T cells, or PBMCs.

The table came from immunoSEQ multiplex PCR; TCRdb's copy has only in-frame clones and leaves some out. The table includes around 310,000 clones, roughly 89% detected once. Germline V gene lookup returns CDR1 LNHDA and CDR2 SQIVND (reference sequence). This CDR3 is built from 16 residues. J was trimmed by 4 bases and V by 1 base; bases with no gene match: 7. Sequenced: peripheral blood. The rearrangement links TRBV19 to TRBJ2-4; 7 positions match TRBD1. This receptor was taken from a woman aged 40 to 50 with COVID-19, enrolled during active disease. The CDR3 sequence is CASSIGPGTVKNIQYF. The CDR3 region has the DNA TGTGCCAGTAGTATAGGGCCGGGGACAGTAAAAAACATTCAGTACTTC.